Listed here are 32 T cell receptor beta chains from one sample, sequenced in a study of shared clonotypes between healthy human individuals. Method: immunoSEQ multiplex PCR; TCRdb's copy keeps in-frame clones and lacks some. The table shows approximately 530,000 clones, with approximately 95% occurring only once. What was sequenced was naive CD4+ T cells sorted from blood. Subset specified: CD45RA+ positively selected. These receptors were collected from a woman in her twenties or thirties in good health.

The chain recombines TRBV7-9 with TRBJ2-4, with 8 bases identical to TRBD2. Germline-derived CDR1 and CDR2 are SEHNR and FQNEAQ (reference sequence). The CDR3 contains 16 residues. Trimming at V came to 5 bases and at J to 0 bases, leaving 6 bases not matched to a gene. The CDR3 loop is CASSREGTLAKNIQYF. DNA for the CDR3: TGTGCCAGCAGCCGGGAGGGGACCCTAGCCAAAAACATTCAGTACTTC.

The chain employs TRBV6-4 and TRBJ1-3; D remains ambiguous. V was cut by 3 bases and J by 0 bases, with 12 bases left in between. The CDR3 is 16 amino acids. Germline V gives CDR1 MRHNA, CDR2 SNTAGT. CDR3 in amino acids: CASSDLTTRSGNTIYF. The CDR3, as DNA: TGTGCCAGCAGTGATCTAACCACTCGCTCTGGAAACACCATATATTTT.

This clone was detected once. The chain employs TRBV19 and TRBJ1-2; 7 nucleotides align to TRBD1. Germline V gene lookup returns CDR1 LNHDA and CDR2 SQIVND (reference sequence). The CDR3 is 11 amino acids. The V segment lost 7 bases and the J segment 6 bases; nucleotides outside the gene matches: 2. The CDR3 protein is CASTTGDGYTF. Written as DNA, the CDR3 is TGTGCCAGTACTACAGGGGATGGCTACACCTTC. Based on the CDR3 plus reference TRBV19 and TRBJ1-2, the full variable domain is DGGITQSPKYLFRKEGQNVTLSCEQNLNHDAMYWYRQDPGQGLRLIYYSQIVNDFQKGDIAEGYSVSREKKESFPLTVTSAQKNPTAFYLCASTTGDGYTFGSGTRLTVV.

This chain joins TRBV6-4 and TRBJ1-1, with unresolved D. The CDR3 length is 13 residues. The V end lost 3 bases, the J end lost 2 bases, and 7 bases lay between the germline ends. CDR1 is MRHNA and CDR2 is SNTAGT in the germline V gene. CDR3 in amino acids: CASSERANTEAFF. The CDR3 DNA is TGTGCCAGCAGTGAGAGGGCTAACACTGAAGCTTTCTTT.

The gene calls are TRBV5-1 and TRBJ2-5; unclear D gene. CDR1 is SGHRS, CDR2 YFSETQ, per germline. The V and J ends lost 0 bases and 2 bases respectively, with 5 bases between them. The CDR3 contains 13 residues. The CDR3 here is CASSLASQETQYF. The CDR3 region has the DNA TGCGCCAGCAGCTTGGCCAGTCAAGAGACCCAGTACTTC.

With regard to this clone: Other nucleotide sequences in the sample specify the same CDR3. CDR3 nucleotide sequence: TGTGCCAGCAGTGACAGGGGGCGAAATCAGCCCCAGCATTTT. It specifies CASSDRGRNQPQHF. The V and J genes are TRBV2 and TRBJ1-5, with 8 nucleotides matching TRBD1. This CDR3 has 14 residues. Germline lookup yields CDR1 SNHLY and CDR2 FYNNEI. Trimming took 3 bases from V and 4 from J; bases not matched to a gene: 2.

CDR3 loop: CAWTQGGSNEQYF. CDR3 bases: TGTGCCTGGACTCAGGGAGGCTCTAACGAGCAGTACTTC. The chain carries TRBV30 and TRBJ2-7, with D possibly matching TRBD2 (6 bases). The CDR3 is 13 residues long. V was pared by 4 bases and J by 5 bases, with 15 bases between. CDR1 and CDR2 from the germline V gene are GTSNPN and SVGIG (reference sequence).

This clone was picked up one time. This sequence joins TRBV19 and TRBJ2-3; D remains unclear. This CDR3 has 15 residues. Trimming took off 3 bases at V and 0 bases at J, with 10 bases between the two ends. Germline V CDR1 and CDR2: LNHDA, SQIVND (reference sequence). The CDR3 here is CASSIRYSSTDTQYF. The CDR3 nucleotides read TGTGCCAGTAGTATCAGGTATTCTAGCACAGATACGCAGTATTTT.

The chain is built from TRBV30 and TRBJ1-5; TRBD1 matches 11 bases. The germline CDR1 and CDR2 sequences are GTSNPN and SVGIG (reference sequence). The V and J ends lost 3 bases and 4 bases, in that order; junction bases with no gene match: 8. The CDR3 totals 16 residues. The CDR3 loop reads CAWSPPGTGGNQPQHF. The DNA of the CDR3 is TGTGCCTGGAGCCCCCCCGGGACAGGGGGGAATCAGCCCCAGCATTTT.

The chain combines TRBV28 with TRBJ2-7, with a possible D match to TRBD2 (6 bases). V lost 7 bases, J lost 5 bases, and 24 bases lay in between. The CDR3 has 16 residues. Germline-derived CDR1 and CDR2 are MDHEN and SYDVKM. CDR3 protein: CASTPDGGTVMDEQYF. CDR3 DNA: TGTGCCAGCACCCCAGATGGGGGGACCGTCATGGACGAGCAGTACTTC.

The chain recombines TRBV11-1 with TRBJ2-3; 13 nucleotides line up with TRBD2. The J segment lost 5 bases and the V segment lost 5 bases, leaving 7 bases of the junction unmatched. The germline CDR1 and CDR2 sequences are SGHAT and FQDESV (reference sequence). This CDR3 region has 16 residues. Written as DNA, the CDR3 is TGTGCCAGCAGCAAGGGACTAGCGGGATATATAGATACGCAGTATTTT. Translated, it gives CASSKGLAGYIDTQYF.

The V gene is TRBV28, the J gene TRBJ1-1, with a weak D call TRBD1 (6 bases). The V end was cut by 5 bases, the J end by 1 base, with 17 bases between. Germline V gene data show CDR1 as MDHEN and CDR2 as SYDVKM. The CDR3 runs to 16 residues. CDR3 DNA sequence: TGTGCCAGCAGTCTACCGGGGGGCTTAGGGAACACTGAAGCTTTCTTT. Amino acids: CASSLPGGLGNTEAFF.

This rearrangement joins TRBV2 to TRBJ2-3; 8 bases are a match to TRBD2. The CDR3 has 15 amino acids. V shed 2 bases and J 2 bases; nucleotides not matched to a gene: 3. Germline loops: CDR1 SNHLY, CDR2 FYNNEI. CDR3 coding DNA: TGTGCCAGCAGTGAACCTAGCGGGCACACAGATACGCAGTATTTT. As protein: CASSEPSGHTDTQYF.

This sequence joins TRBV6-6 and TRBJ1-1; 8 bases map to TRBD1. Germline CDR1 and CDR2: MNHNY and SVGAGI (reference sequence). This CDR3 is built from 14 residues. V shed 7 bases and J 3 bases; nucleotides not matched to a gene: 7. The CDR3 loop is CASNPDREYTEAFF. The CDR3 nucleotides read TGTGCCAGCAACCCGGACAGGGAATACACTGAAGCTTTCTTT.

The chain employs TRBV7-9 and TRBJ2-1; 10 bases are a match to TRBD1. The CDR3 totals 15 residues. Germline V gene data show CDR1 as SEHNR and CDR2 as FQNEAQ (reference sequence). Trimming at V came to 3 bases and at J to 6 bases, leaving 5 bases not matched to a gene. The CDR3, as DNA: TGTGCCAGCAGCTTCACCGGGACAGGGGTCAATGAGCAGTTCTTC. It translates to CASSFTGTGVNEQFF.

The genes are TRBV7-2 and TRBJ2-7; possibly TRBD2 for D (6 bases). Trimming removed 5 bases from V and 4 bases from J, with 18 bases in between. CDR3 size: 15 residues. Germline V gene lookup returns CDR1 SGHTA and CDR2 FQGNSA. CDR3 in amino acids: CASSLGALASYEQYF. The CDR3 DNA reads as TGTGCCAGCAGCCTAGGGGCCCTAGCGAGTTACGAGCAGTACTTC.

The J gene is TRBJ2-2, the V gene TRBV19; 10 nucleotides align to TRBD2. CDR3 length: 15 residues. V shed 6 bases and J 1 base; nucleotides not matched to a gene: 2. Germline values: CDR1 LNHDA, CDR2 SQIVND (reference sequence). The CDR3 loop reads CASSWTSGNTGELFF. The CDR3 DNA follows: TGTGCCAGTAGCTGGACTAGCGGGAACACCGGGGAGCTGTTTTTT.

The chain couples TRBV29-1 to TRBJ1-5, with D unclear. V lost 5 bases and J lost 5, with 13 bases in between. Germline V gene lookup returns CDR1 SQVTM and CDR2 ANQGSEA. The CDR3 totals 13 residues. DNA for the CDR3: TGCAGCGTTCAGGAGAGAGTAGATCAGCCCCAGCATTTT. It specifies CSVQERVDQPQHF.

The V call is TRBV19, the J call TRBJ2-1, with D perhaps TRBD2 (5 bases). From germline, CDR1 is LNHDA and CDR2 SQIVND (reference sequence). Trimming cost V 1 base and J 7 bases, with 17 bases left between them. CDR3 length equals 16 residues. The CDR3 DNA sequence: TGTGCCAGTAGTATAGTGCAGCGGACCTCTTGGAATGAGCAGTTCTTC. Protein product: CASSIVQRTSWNEQFF.

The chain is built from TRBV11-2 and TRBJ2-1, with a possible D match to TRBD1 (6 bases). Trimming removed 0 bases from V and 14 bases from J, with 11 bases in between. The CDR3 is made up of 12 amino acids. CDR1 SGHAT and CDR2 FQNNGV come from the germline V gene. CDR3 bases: TGTGCCAGCAGCTTAGATCCAGGGGCGAAGTTCTTC. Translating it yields CASSLDPGAKFF.

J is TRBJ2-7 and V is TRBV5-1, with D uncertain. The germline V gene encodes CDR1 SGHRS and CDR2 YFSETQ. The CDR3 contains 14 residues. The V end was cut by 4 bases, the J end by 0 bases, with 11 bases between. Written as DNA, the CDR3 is TGCGCCAGCAGCCCGGGCAGGACCTCCTACGAGCAGTACTTC. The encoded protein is CASSPGRTSYEQYF.

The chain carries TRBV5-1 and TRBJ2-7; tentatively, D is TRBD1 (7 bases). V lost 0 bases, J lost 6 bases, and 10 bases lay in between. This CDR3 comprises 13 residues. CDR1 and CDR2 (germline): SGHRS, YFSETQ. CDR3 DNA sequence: TGCGCCAGCAGCTTGGATCAGGGGGGCGAGCAGTACTTC. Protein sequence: CASSLDQGGEQYF.

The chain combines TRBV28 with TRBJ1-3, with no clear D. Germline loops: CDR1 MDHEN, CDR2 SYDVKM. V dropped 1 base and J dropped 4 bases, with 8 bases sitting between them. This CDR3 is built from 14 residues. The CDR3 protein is CASSLSGGGNTIYF. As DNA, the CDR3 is TGTGCCAGCAGTTTATCAGGAGGGGGAAACACCATATATTTT.

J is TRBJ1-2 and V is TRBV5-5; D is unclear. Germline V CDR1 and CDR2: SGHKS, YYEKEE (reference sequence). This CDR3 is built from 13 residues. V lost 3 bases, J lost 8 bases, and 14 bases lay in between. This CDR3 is CASSSGTDRGYTF. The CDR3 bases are TGTGCCAGCAGCTCTGGTACAGATAGGGGCTACACCTTC.

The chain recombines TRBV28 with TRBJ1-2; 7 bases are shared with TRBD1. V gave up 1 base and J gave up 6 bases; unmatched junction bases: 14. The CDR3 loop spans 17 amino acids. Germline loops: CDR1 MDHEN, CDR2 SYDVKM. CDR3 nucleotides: TGTGCCAGCAGTTTATTACTACAGGGGATGTTGTGGGATGGCTACACCTTC. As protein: CASSLLLQGMLWDGYTF.

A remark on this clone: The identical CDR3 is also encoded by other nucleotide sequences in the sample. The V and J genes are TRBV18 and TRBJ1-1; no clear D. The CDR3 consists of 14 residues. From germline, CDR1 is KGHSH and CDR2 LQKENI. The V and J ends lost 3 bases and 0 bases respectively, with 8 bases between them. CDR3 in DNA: TGTGCCAGCTCACCCCGCCCGATGAACACTGAAGCTTTCTTT. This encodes CASSPRPMNTEAFF.

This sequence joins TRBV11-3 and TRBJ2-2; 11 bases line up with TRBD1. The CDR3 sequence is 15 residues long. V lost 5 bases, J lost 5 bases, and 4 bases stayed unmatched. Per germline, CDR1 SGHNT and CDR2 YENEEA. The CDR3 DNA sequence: TGTGCCAGCAGCCACAGGGACAGGGGGACCGGGGAGCTGTTTTTT. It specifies CASSHRDRGTGELFF.

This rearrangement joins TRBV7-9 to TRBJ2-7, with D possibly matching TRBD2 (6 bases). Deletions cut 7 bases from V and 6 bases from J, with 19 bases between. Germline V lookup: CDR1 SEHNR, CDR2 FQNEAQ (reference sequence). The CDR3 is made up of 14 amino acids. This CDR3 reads CASNHGREDGEQYF. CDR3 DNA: TGTGCCAGCAATCACGGAAGGGAGGATGGCGAGCAGTACTTC.

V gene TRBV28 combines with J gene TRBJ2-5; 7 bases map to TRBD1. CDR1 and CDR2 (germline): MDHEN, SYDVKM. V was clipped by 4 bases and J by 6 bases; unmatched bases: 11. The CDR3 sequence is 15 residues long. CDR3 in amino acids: CASSYGTAALKTQYF. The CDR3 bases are TGTGCCAGCAGTTACGGGACAGCTGCTCTAAAGACCCAGTACTTC.

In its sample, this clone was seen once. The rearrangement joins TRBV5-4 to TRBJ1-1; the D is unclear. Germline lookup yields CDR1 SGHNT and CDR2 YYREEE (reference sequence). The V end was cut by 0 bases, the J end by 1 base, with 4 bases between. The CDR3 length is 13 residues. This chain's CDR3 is CASSLAANTEAFF. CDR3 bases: TGTGCCAGCAGCTTGGCGGCGAACACTGAAGCTTTCTTT. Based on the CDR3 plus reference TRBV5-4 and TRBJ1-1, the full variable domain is ETGVTQSPTHLIKTRGQQVTLRCSSQSGHNTVSWYQQALGQGPQFIFQYYREEENGRGNFPPRFSGLQFPNYSSELNVNALELDDSALYLCASSLAANTEAFFGQGTRLTVV.

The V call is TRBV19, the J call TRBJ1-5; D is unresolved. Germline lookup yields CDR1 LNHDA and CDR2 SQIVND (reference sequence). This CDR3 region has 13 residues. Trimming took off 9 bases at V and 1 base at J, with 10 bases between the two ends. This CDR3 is CASGQRSNQPQHF. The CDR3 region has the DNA TGTGCCAGCGGCCAAAGGAGCAATCAGCCCCAGCATTTT.

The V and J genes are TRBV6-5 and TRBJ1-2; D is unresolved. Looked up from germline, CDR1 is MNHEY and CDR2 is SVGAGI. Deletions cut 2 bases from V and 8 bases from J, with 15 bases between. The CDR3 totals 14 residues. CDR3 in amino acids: CASSYDQFGRGYTF. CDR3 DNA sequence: TGTGCCAGCAGTTACGATCAATTTGGAAGAGGCTACACCTTC.